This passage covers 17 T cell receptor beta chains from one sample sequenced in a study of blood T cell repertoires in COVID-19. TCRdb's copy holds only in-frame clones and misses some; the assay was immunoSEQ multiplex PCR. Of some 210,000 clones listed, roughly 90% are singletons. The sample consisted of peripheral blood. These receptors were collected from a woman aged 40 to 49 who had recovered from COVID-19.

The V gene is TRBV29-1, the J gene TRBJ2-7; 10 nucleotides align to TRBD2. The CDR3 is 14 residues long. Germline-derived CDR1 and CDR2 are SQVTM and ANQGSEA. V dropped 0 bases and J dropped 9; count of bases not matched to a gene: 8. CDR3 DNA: TGCAGCGTTGAAGATCAGGGCGCTAGCGGGAGGCAGTACTTC. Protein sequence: CSVEDQGASGRQYF.

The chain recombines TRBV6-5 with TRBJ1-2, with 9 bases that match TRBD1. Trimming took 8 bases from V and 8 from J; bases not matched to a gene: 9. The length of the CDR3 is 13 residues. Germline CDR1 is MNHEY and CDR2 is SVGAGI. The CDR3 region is CASSNTGGAGYTF. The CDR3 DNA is TGTGCCAGCTCCAATACAGGGGGCGCGGGCTACACCTTC.

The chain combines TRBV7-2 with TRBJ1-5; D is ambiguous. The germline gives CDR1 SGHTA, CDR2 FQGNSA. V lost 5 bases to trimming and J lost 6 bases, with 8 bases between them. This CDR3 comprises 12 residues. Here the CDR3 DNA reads TGTGCCAGCAGCGGACTCGGTCAGCCCCAGCATTTT. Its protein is CASSGLGQPQHF.

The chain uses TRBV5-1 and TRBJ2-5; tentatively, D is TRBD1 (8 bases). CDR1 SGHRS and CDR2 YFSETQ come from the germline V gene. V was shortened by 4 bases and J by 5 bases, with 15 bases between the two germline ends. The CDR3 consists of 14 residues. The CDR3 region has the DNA TGCGCCAGCAGCGGAGACAGGGGAGGGGAGACCCAGTACTTC. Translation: CASSGDRGGETQYF. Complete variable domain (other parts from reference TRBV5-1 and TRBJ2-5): KAGVTQTPRYLIKTRGQQVTLSCSPISGHRSVSWYQQTPGQGLQFLFEYFSETQRNKGNFPGRFSGRQFSNSRSEMNVSTLELGDSALYLCASSGDRGGETQYFGPGTRLLVL.

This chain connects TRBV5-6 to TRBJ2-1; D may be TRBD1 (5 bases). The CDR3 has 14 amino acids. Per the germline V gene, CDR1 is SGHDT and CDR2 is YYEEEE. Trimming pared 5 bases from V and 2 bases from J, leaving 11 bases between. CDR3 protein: CASSSGWPYNEQFF. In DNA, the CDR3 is TGTGCCAGCAGTTCAGGGTGGCCCTACAATGAGCAGTTCTTC.

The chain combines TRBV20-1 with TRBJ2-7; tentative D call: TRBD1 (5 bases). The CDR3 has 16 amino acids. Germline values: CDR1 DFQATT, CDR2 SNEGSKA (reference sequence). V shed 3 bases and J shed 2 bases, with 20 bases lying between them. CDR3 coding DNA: TGCAGTGCTAGTGAGATGTTGGGCAGGGTTACCTACGAGCAGTACTTC. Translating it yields CSASEMLGRVTYEQYF.

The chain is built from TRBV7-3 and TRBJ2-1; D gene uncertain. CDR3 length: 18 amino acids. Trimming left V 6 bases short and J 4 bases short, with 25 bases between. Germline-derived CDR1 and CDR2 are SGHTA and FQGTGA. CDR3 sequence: CASRRRPTVGQQYNEQFF. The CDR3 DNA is TGTGCCAGCAGGCGCCGACCCACTGTGGGCCAGCAGTACAATGAGCAGTTCTTC.

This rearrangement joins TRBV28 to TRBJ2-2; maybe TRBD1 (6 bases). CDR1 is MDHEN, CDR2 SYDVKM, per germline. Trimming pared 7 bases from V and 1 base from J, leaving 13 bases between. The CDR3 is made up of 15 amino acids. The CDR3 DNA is TGTGCCAGCACGACCGGACAGTTGAACACCGGGGAGCTGTTTTTT. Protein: CASTTGQLNTGELFF.

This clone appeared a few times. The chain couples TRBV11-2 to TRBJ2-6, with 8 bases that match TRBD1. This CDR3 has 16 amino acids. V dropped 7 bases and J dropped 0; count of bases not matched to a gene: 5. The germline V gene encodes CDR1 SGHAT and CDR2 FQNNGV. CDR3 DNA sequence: TGTGCCAGCACCAGACAGGGGAGCTCTGGGGCCAACGTCCTGACTTTC. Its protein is CASTRQGSSGANVLTF.

CDR3 sequence (DNA): TGTGCCAGCAGCTTAGATCACGGGGGTGAGCAGTTCTTC. It translates to CASSLDHGGEQFF. The gene calls are TRBV11-2 and TRBJ2-1; possible D gene TRBD2, 6 bases. The CDR3 runs 13 residues. CDR1 is SGHAT and CDR2 is FQNNGV in the germline V gene. The V end lost 0 bases, the J end lost 9 bases, and 9 bases lay between the germline ends.

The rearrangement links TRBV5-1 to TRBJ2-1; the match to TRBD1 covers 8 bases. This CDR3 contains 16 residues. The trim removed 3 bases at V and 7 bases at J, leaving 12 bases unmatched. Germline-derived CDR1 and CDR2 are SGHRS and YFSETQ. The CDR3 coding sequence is TGCGCCAGCAGCTCAGACTCAGGGGGCTTGAGGAATGAGCAGTTCTTC. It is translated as CASSSDSGGLRNEQFF.

In nucleotides, the CDR3 is TGTGCCAGCAGCTACGACGGCGGGGGTAGCAATCAGCCCCAGCATTTT. Translating gives CASSYDGGGSNQPQHF. The rearrangement joins TRBV6-5 to TRBJ1-5, with a weak D call TRBD1 (5 bases). CDR1 is MNHEY, CDR2 SVGAGI, per germline. V lost 6 bases, J lost 0 bases, and 15 bases lay in between. The CDR3 sequence is 16 residues long.

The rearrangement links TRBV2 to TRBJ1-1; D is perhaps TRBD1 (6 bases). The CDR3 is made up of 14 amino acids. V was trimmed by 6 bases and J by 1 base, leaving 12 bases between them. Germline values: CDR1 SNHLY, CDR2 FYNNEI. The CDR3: CASRGARQNTEAFF. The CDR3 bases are TGTGCCAGCAGGGGGGCTCGGCAGAACACTGAAGCTTTCTTT.

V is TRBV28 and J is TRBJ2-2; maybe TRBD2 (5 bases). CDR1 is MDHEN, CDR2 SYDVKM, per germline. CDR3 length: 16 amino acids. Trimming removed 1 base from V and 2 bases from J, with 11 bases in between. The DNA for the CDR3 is TGTGCCAGCAGTTTATTGATGGGGAGTAACACCGGGGAGCTGTTTTTT. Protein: CASSLLMGSNTGELFF. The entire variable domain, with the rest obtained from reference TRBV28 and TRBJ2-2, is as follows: DVKVTQSSRYLVKRTGEKVFLECVQDMDHENMFWYRQDPGLGLRLIYFSYDVKMKEKGDIPEGYSVSREKKERFSLILESASTNQTSMYLCASSLLMGSNTGELFFGEGSRLTVL.

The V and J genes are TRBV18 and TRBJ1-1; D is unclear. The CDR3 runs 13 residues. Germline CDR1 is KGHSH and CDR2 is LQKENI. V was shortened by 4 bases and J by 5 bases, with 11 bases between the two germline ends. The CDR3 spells CASSLPTRTEAFF. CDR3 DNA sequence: TGTGCCAGCTCACTCCCGACGCGGACTGAAGCTTTCTTT.

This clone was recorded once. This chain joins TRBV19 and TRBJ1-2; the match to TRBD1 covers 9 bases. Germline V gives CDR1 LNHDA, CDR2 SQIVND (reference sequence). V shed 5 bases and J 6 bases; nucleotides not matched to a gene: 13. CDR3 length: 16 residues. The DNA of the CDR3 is TGTGCCAGTAGTGGGACAGGGACAACCACTCGTGATGGCTACACCTTC. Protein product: CASSGTGTTTRDGYTF.

CDR3 coding DNA: TGTGCCAGCAGCTCACTAGCGGGAGGGAATGAGCAGTTCTTC. This encodes CASSSLAGGNEQFF. V usage is TRBV7-3 and J usage is TRBJ2-1; 13 nucleotides align to TRBD2. CDR3 size: 14 residues. Losses at the gene ends were 4 bases for V and 7 bases for J; bases not matched to a gene: 1. Looked up from germline, CDR1 is SGHTA and CDR2 is FQGTGA.